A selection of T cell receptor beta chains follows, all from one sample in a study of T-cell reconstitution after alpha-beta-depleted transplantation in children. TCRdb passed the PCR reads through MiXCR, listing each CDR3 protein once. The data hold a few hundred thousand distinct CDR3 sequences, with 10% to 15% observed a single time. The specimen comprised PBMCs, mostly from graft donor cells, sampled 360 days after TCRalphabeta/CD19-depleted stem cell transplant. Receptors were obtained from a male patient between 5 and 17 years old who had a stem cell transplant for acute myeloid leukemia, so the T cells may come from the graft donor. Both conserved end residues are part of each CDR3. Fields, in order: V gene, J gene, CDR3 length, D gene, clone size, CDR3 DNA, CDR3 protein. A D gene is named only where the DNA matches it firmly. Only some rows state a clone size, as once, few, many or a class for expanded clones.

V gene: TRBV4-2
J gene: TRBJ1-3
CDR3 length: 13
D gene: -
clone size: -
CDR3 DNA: TGTGCCAGCAGCAGTACCTCTGGAAACACCATATATTTT
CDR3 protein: CASSSTSGNTIYF

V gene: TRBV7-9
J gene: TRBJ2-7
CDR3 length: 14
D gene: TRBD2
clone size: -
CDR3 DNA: TGTGCCAGCAGCTTAACGGGACTAGCGTACGAGCAGTACTTC
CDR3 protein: CASSLTGLAYEQYF

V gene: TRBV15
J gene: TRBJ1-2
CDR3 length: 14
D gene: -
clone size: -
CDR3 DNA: TGTGCCACCAGCAGAGGCGCCTTAAACTATGGCTACACCTTC
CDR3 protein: CATSRGALNYGYTF

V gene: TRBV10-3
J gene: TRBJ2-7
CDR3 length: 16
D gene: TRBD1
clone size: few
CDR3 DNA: TGTGCCATCAGTGAGTCCGGGACAGGGCCTACCTACGAGCAGTACTTC
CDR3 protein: CAISESGTGPTYEQYF

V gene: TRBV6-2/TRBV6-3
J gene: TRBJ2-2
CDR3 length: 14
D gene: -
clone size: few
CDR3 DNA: TGTGCCAGCAGTTACTCAAGGGGAACCGGGGAGCTGTTTTTT
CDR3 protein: CASSYSRGTGELFF

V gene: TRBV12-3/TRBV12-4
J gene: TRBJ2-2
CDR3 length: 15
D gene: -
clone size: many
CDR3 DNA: TGTGCGGCCAACTCTGGACTACCGAACACCGGGGAGCTGTTTTTT
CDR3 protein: CAANSGLPNTGELFF

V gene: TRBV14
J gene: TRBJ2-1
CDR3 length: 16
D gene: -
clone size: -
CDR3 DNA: TGTGCCAGCAGCCGCCAGCTACCGACAGGATACAATGAGCAGTTCTTC
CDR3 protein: CASSRQLPTGYNEQFF

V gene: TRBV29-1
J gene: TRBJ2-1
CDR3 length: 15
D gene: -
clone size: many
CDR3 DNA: TGCAGCTCATCCCAGGGAGGAAGGGCCTACAATGAGCAGTTCTTC
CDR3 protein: CSSSQGGRAYNEQFF

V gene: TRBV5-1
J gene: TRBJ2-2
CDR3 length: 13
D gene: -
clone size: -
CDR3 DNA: TGCGCCAGCAAGCGGTTAAACACCGGGGAGCTGTTTTTT
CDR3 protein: CASKRLNTGELFF

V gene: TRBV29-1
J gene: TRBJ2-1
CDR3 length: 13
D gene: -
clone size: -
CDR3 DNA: TGCAGCGTTGGAAAGGGTAGACCCAATGAGCAGTTCTTC
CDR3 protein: CSVGKGRPNEQFF

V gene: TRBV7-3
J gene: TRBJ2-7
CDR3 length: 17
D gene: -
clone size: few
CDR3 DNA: TGTGCCAGCAGCTTAAGCGCCCCGGGGATTAACGCCTACGAGCAGTACTTC
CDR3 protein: CASSLSAPGINAYEQYF

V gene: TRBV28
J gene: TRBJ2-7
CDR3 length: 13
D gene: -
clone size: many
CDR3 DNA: TGTGGTAGTTCATGGGGCCTCTCCTACGAGCAGTACTTC
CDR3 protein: CGSSWGLSYEQYF

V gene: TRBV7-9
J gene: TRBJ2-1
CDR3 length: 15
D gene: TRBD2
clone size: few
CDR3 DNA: TGTGCCAGCAGCTTAGTACTAGCGGCCTACAATGAGCAGTTCTTC
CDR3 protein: CASSLVLAAYNEQFF

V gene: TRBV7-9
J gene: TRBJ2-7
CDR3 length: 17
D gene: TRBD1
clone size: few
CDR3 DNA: TGTGCCAGCAGCCAACTCGTCCCGGGACAGGGGCTCTACGAGCAGTACTTC
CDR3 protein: CASSQLVPGQGLYEQYF

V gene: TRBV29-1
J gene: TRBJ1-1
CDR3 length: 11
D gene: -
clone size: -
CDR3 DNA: TGCAGCGCGACGGAGAACACTGAAGCTTTCTTT
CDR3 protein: CSATENTEAFF

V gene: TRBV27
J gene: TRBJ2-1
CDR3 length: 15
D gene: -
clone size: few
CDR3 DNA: TGTGCCAGCAGCCTCGGGGGTACCAGATACAATGAGCAGTTCTTC
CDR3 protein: CASSLGGTRYNEQFF

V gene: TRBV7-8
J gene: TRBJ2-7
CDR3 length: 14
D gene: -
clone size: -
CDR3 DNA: TGTGCCAGCAGCTTAAGGGGGGGTGGCTACGAGCAGTACTTC
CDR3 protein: CASSLRGGGYEQYF

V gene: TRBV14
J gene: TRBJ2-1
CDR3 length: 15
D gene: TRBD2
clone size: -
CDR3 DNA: TGTGCCAGCAGCCTTCGACTAGCGGGTCCTTATGAGCAGTTCTTC
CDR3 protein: CASSLRLAGPYEQFF

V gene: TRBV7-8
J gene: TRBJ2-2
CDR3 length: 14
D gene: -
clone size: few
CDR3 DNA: TGTGCCAGCAGCCCGACGAAGGGGACCGGGGAGCTGTTTTTT
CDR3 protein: CASSPTKGTGELFF

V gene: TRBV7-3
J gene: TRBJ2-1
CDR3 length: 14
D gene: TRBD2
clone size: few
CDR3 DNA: TGTGCCAGCAGCCGAATAGCGGGAGGGGAGGAGCAGTTCTTC
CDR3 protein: CASSRIAGGEEQFF

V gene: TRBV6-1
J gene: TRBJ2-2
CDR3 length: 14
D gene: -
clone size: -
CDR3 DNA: TGTGCCAGCAGCCCCTGGGTGTTCGCCGGGGAGCTGTTTTTT
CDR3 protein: CASSPWVFAGELFF

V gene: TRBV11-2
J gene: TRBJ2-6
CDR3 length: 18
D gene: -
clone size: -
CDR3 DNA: TGTGCCAGCAGGAGTCCAGGACTGATATTTCGTGGGGCCAACGTCCTGACTTTC
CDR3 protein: CASRSPGLIFRGANVLTF

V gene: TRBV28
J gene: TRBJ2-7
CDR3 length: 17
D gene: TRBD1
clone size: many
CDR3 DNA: TGTGCCAGCAGTTTGGGACAGGCTCCAATTCCTCGGGGAGAGCAGTACTTC
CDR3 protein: CASSLGQAPIPRGEQYF